This T cell receptor beta chain derives from a study of T cell repertoires in cytomegalovirus infection. At the level of the study: Signatures in public TCR beta sequences pointed to both CMV infection and matching HLA type.

Study-level points and caveats: In two of eight donors, the top clonotype was HLA-C-restricted CMV-specific. Cumulative public TCR beta family frequency identified CMV carriers with the relevant HLA.

Note on this clonotype: Its target is not known.

Via MiXCR, TCRdb re-called the reads, giving one row per CDR3 protein. The data hold over 300,000 distinct CDR3 sequences, with over 7.5% observed a single time. In germline, CDR1 is SEHNR, CDR2 FQNEAQ (reference sequence). J was trimmed by 7 bases and V by 10 bases; bases with no gene match: 10. This CDR3 has 14 residues. The sample was PBMCs. This sequence was found in a human donor in good health (CMV status not recorded). Some clones in this sample may be carry-over from other donors' samples. The V call is TRBV7-9, the J call TRBJ2-1; 10 bases map to TRBD2. CDR3 residues: CATESGRARNEQFF. CDR3 sequence (DNA): TGTGCCACCGAAAGCGGGAGGGCCAGAAATGAGCAGTTCTTC.